These 27 T cell receptor beta chains came from one sample sequenced in a study of PD-L1 blockade in urothelial cancer (dated by TCRdb to 2015 to 2018). Libraries came from the immunoSEQ multiplex PCR assay. This is the immuneACCESS table as TCRdb keeps it, with only in-frame sequences that have V and J called. A part of the clones is gone; compared with another copy, unresolved V genes explain less than half, and the rest is unexplained. Within this sample are roughly 56,000 clones, with about four fifths of them counted one time only. The top ten constitute about 4.5% of the sample. Source: PBMCs, taken around atezolizumab (anti-PD-L1) treatment. The source of these receptors is a man in his sixties or seventies with urothelial cancer.

The chain is built from TRBV19 and TRBJ2-7, with 8 bases lining up with TRBD1. Germline CDR1 and CDR2: LNHDA and SQIVND (reference sequence). The CDR3 runs to 16 residues. J was trimmed by 3 bases and V by 4 bases; bases with no gene match: 11. CDR3 region: CASSTPTGTGNYEQYF. The CDR3 DNA sequence: TGTGCCAGTAGTACGCCCACCGGGACAGGAAACTACGAGCAGTACTTC.

The V call is TRBV28, the J call TRBJ2-1; TRBD2 agrees at 12 bases. V gave up 4 bases and J gave up 6 bases; unmatched junction bases: 10. This CDR3 contains 17 residues. Looked up from germline, CDR1 is MDHEN and CDR2 is SYDVKM. In DNA, the CDR3 is TGTGCCAGCAGTTCCCCATCTAGCGGGAGGGCTCTCAATGAGCAGTTCTTC. It codes for CASSSPSSGRALNEQFF.

The gene calls are TRBV6-6 and TRBJ1-5; TRBD1 aligns across 9 bases. The CDR3 spans 15 residues. Germline trimming cut 3 bases from V and 6 bases from J; bases unmatched to any gene: 6. CDR1 is MNHNY and CDR2 is SVGAGI in the germline V gene (reference sequence). CDR3 DNA: TGTGCCAGCAGTTATTGGACAGGGGAGAGTCAGCCCCAGCATTTT. Protein sequence: CASSYWTGESQPQHF.

This CDR3 is CAWSGDSPTTDTQYF. The CDR3 region has the DNA TGTGCCTGGAGTGGGGACTCGCCCACCACAGATACGCAGTATTTT. The chain combines TRBV30 with TRBJ2-3; D possibly corresponds to TRBD2 (6 bases). This CDR3 comprises 15 residues. V shed 1 base and J shed 2 bases, with 13 bases lying between them. The germline CDR1 and CDR2 sequences are GTSNPN and SVGIG (reference sequence).

V and J are TRBV11-3 and TRBJ2-1; TRBD2 aligns across 7 bases. The V gene end was trimmed by 6 bases and the J gene end by 9 bases; junction bases not matched to a gene: 8. This CDR3 spans 13 amino acids. The V gene's germline CDR1 is SGHNT and CDR2 YENEEA. The CDR3 loop is CASRAAGEVEQFF. In DNA, the CDR3 is TGTGCCAGCAGAGCCGCGGGAGAGGTTGAGCAGTTCTTC.

In this sample, this clone turned up a few times. The chain combines TRBV27 with TRBJ2-1; TRBD1 matches 10 bases. The V gene's germline CDR1 is MNHEY and CDR2 SMNVEV (reference sequence). The CDR3 contains 15 residues. V lost 5 bases and J lost 6; bases outside the gene matches: 7. CDR3 region: CASSPGTGVPNEQFF. CDR3 in DNA: TGTGCCAGCAGTCCGGGGACAGGGGTTCCCAATGAGCAGTTCTTC.

The gene calls are TRBV2 and TRBJ2-5, with 11 bases fitting TRBD1. Germline V gives CDR1 SNHLY, CDR2 FYNNEI. This CDR3 contains 14 residues. J gave up 1 base and V 10 bases, and 5 bases lay outside the gene matches. CDR3: CATTGTGGQETQYF. CDR3 bases: TGTGCCACCACCGGGACAGGGGGCCAAGAGACCCAGTACTTC.

The gene calls are TRBV5-1 and TRBJ2-1, with 14 bases matching TRBD2. This CDR3 comprises 17 residues. Germline V gene sequence: CDR1 SGHRS, CDR2 YFSETQ. The trim removed 3 bases at V and 6 bases at J, leaving 8 bases unmatched. The DNA of the CDR3 is TGCGCCAGCAGCTCCACACCGGGACTAGCGGGAGTCAATGAGCAGTTCTTC. Protein product: CASSSTPGLAGVNEQFF.

The chain combines TRBV6-6 with TRBJ2-2; 7 bases agree with TRBD1. J lost 3 bases, V lost 2 bases, and 3 bases had no gene match. The CDR3 runs to 15 residues. CDR1 and CDR2 (germline): MNHNY, SVGAGI (reference sequence). The CDR3, as DNA: TGTGCCAGCAGTTACGCCGGGACAGACACCGGGGAGCTGTTTTTT. Encoded protein: CASSYAGTDTGELFF.

This clone was counted between two and nine times. This chain uses TRBV29-1 with TRBJ1-2; no reliable D call. With 3 bases removed from V and 6 bases from J, the gap between germline ends came to 11 bases. Germline lookup yields CDR1 SQVTM and CDR2 ANQGSEA. This CDR3 has 12 residues. The CDR3 here is CSVDLAQNGYTF. The CDR3 DNA follows: TGCAGCGTTGATCTGGCACAGAATGGCTACACCTTC.

The rearrangement joins TRBV5-8 to TRBJ2-2, with D maybe TRBD2 (5 bases). Germline V gene sequence: CDR1 SGHTS, CDR2 YDEGEE. CDR3 length: 14 residues. Trimming stripped 0 bases from V and 6 bases from J, with 9 bases between. The chain's CDR3 is CASSLVRAAGELFF. The CDR3 DNA reads as TGTGCCAGCAGCTTGGTGCGGGCCGCCGGGGAGCTGTTTTTT.

This clone was recorded a few times. The genes are TRBV10-1 and TRBJ1-1, with D perhaps matching TRBD1 (6 bases). Trimming shortened V by 4 bases and J by 4 bases, and 13 bases separated the two germline ends. From germline, CDR1 is WNHNN and CDR2 SYGVQD (reference sequence). The CDR3 is made up of 14 amino acids. CDR3 DNA sequence: TGCGCCAGCAGTGGTACCAGGGGATCCACTGAAGCTTTCTTT. Translation gives CASSGTRGSTEAFF.

V usage is TRBV5-6 and J usage is TRBJ2-7; weak D call: TRBD1 (6 bases). V lost 5 bases to trimming and J lost 5 bases, with 14 bases between them. Germline V CDR1 and CDR2: SGHDT, YYEEEE. The length of the CDR3 is 13 residues. The CDR3 is CASSYTGYHEQYF. The CDR3 bases are TGTGCCAGCAGTTATACAGGGTACCACGAGCAGTACTTC.

The chain joins TRBV7-9 to TRBJ2-7; a possible D gene is TRBD2 (6 bases). Trimming pared 0 bases from V and 0 bases from J, leaving 9 bases between. CDR1 is SEHNR, CDR2 FQNEAQ, per germline (reference sequence). The CDR3 is made up of 15 amino acids. The CDR3 is CASSLARTNSYEQYF. The CDR3 DNA reads as TGTGCCAGCAGCTTAGCTCGGACTAACTCCTACGAGCAGTACTTC.

In its sample, this clone was seen a few times. V is TRBV10-1 and J is TRBJ2-3; D is possibly TRBD2 (6 bases). Germline V lookup: CDR1 WNHNN, CDR2 SYGVQD (reference sequence). The ends were cut back, 6 bases at V and 1 base at J, with 8 bases in the middle. The CDR3 extends over 13 amino acids. The CDR3: CASSPSGTDTQYF. The CDR3 DNA reads TGCGCCAGCAGCCCTAGCGGCACAGATACGCAGTATTTT.

The J gene is TRBJ2-5, the V gene TRBV18; no clear D gene. The CDR3 runs to 13 residues. Germline CDR1 is KGHSH and CDR2 is LQKENI. V was shortened by 1 base and J by 3 bases, with 6 bases between the two germline ends. The CDR3, as DNA: TGTGCCAGCTCACCACTGCCTAAAGAGACCCAGTACTTC. Protein: CASSPLPKETQYF.

This clone appeared a few times. This sequence joins TRBV6-5 and TRBJ1-5; D might be TRBD1 (5 bases). V was pared by 6 bases and J by 0 bases, with 12 bases between. CDR3 size: 15 residues. The germline V gene encodes CDR1 MNHEY and CDR2 SVGAGI. As DNA, the CDR3 is TGTGCCAGCAGCCGGAATGGGGCTAGCAATCAGCCCCAGCATTTT. It translates to CASSRNGASNQPQHF.

J is TRBJ1-2 and V is TRBV19; D is possibly TRBD1 (5 bases). Germline CDR1 reads LNHDA; CDR2 reads SQIVND (reference sequence). V was shortened by 3 bases and J by 4 bases, with 12 bases between the two germline ends. The CDR3 loop spans 14 amino acids. CDR3 DNA sequence: TGTGCCAGTAGTATGGGCAGGGTTGGCTATGGCTACACCTTC. Translating it yields CASSMGRVGYGYTF. The full variable domain, with the rest looked up from reference TRBV19 and TRBJ1-2, is DGGITQSPKYLFRKEGQNVTLSCEQNLNHDAMYWYRQDPGQGLRLIYYSQIVNDFQKGDIAEGYSVSREKKESFPLTVTSAQKNPTAFYLCASSMGRVGYGYTFGSGTRLTVV.

The chain employs TRBV6-1 and TRBJ2-1; weak D call: TRBD2 (6 bases). Between the trimmed V and J ends, which lost 4 bases and 7 bases, there was a span of 17 bases. Germline assignment: CDR1 MNHNS and CDR2 SASEGT. The CDR3 is 15 amino acids. The CDR3 DNA reads TGTGCCAGCAGTGTGGGACTCCTGCAACGGAATGAGCAGTTCTTC. Translation gives CASSVGLLQRNEQFF.

The genes are TRBV30 and TRBJ1-2, with 7 bases that match TRBD1. The CDR3 is 16 residues long. Germline V gene sequence: CDR1 GTSNPN, CDR2 SVGIG (reference sequence). V shed 2 bases, J shed 1 base, and the junction held 10 bases outside the gene matches. The CDR3 sequence: CAWSFNRGRHNYGYTF. The CDR3, as DNA: TGTGCCTGGAGTTTTAACAGGGGCCGTCATAACTATGGCTACACCTTC.

This clone was observed a few times. V is TRBV25-1 and J is TRBJ1-2; D is possibly TRBD1 (5 bases). The CDR3 is 14 amino acids. V was pared by 2 bases and J by 4 bases, with 11 bases between. Germline-derived CDR1 and CDR2 are MGHDK and SYGVNS. This CDR3 is CASSEQGSSYGYTF. The DNA for the CDR3 is TGTGCCAGCAGTGAACAGGGAAGTAGCTATGGCTACACCTTC.

The chain has TRBV7-6 and TRBJ1-1; D is ambiguous. Germline V gene sequence: CDR1 SGHVS, CDR2 FNYEAQ. This CDR3 has 16 amino acids. The V end lost 2 bases, the J end lost 0 bases, and 13 bases lay between the germline ends. CDR3 sequence (DNA): TGTGCCAGCAGCTTACTCGAACATTCGATGAACACTGAAGCTTTCTTT. Its protein is CASSLLEHSMNTEAFF. The variable domain in full, completed from reference TRBV7-6 and TRBJ1-1, reads GAGVSQSPRYKVTKRGQDVALRCDPISGHVSLYWYRQALGQGPEFLTYFNYEAQQDKSGLPNDRFSAERPEGSISTLTIQRTEQRDSAMYRCASSLLEHSMNTEAFFGQGTRLTVV.

The chain has TRBV6-4 and TRBJ2-2; 12 bases align to TRBD2. The V gene end was trimmed by 5 bases and the J gene end by 4 bases; junction bases not matched to a gene: 5. Germline V gene sequence: CDR1 MRHNA, CDR2 SNTAGT. The CDR3 consists of 16 residues. This chain's CDR3 is CASSPTSGSPTGELFF. The CDR3 region has the DNA TGTGCCAGCAGTCCGACTAGCGGGAGCCCCACCGGGGAGCTGTTTTTT.

V and J are TRBV11-2 and TRBJ2-1; TRBD2 agrees at 14 bases. The CDR3 runs 15 residues. With 5 bases clipped from V and 10 bases from J, the junction kept 7 bases outside the gene matches. Germline CDR1 and CDR2: SGHAT and FQNNGV. The CDR3 region is CASSAGLAGVGEQFF. CDR3 DNA sequence: TGTGCCAGCAGCGCGGGACTAGCGGGAGTAGGCGAGCAGTTCTTC. Drawing the rest from reference TRBV11-2 and TRBJ2-1, the complete variable domain is EAGVAQSPRYKIIEKRQSVAFWCNPISGHATLYWYQQILGQGPKLLIQFQNNGVVDDSQLPKDRFSAERLKGVDSTLKIQPAKLEDSAVYLCASSAGLAGVGEQFFGPGTRLTVL.

The rearrangement uses TRBV19 and TRBJ2-2; D gene unclear. The germline V and J ends were trimmed by 6 bases and 4 bases, with 9 bases remaining between them. CDR1 LNHDA and CDR2 SQIVND come from the germline V gene (reference sequence). This CDR3 is 13 amino acids long. The DNA for the CDR3 is TGTGCCAGTAGAAACACGGGCACCGGGGAGCTGTTTTTT. Translating it yields CASRNTGTGELFF.

This chain uses TRBV18 with TRBJ2-3; 9 bases map to TRBD1. The CDR3 loop spans 15 amino acids. The germline gives CDR1 KGHSH, CDR2 LQKENI. The ends lost 3 bases at V and 5 bases at J; junction bases unmatched: 6. The CDR3 here is CASSPQTGGRDTQYF. For the CDR3, the DNA is TGTGCCAGCTCACCTCAAACAGGGGGCAGAGATACGCAGTATTTT.

This clone occurred once. The rearrangement links TRBV18 to TRBJ2-7, with 7 bases lining up with TRBD2. J was trimmed by 4 bases and V by 0 bases; bases with no gene match: 6. The germline V gene encodes CDR1 KGHSH and CDR2 LQKENI. The CDR3 sequence is 15 residues long. CDR3 DNA sequence: TGTGCCAGCTCACCACCGGAGCGGGGCGTTTACGAGCAGTACTTC. Protein: CASSPPERGVYEQYF.